Following are 5 T cell receptor beta chains from one sample sequenced in a study of regulatory T cells. No cognate antigen is known for these TCRs. Whole-study results and caveats: In CD3G-deficient patients, conventional CD4+ T cells were enriched for hydrophobic CDR3 residues at positions 6 and 7.

Amplification used 52 TRBV primers and 13 TRBJ primers. Some clones are missing from TCRdb's copy, which holds only in-frame ones; the method was immunoSEQ multiplex PCR. The repertoire holds 25,000 to 30,000 clones, around 90% seen once, with roughly 1.6% in the top ten. Sequenced: conventional CD4+ T cells sorted from blood. The origin of the receptors is a person aged 18 to 35 with CD3G deficiency.

The chain is built from TRBV19 and TRBJ2-5; D might be TRBD2 (6 bases). CDR3 length equals 13 residues. V shed 9 bases and J shed 2 bases, with 13 bases lying between them. Germline CDR1 reads LNHDA; CDR2 reads SQIVND (reference sequence). CDR3 DNA sequence: TGTGCCAGCCGCGGGGCGGGACAAGAGACCCAGTACTTC. Protein sequence: CASRGAGQETQYF.

The rearrangement links TRBV6-1 to TRBJ1-1; D is ambiguous. Germline values: CDR1 MNHNS, CDR2 SASEGT. The CDR3 consists of 15 residues. Trimming shortened V by 0 bases and J by 11 bases, and 19 bases separated the two germline ends. The CDR3 is CASSEARVSRVGAFF. The CDR3 nucleotides read TGTGCCAGCAGTGAAGCGAGGGTCTCCCGGGTAGGGGCTTTCTTT.

V and J are TRBV5-1 and TRBJ1-5; D is perhaps TRBD1 (6 bases). Germline CDR1 and CDR2: SGHRS and YFSETQ. Deletions cut 0 bases from V and 1 base from J, with 8 bases between. The CDR3 is 15 residues long. The CDR3 sequence: CASSLAGGSNQPQHF. CDR3 in DNA: TGCGCCAGCAGCTTGGCCGGGGGCAGCAATCAGCCCCAGCATTTT.

In DNA, the CDR3 is TGTGCCAGCAGTGCCAAGGGGGGGATTAGCAATCAGCCCCAGCATTTT. It specifies CASSAKGGISNQPQHF. This rearrangement joins TRBV28 to TRBJ1-5, with D possibly TRBD1 on 6 matching bases. V lost 5 bases and J 0 bases, leaving 14 bases between the germline ends. The CDR3 has 16 amino acids. Germline values: CDR1 MDHEN, CDR2 SYDVKM.

This clone is a singleton in its sample. J is TRBJ2-5 and V is TRBV5-1, with 11 nucleotides matching TRBD2. This CDR3 region has 16 residues. CDR1 and CDR2 (germline): SGHRS, YFSETQ. V lost 4 bases to trimming and J lost 4 bases; unmatched junction nucleotides: 9. CDR3: CASSLALAGEGETQYF. The CDR3 DNA reads TGCGCCAGCAGCCTAGCACTAGCGGGAGAAGGAGAGACCCAGTACTTC.